The 24 T cell receptor beta chains presented below share a single source sample, sequenced in a study of T cell repertoires in cytomegalovirus infection. In TCRdb, the reads were re-called with MiXCR into one record per CDR3 protein. This sample has fewer than 1,000,000 distinct CDR3 sequences; less than 40% occur once, and the top ten carry more than 12%. No antigen is known for these receptors. The sample was cultured CD8+ T cells from PBMCs, taken from culture after CMV antigen stimulation. All receptors derive from a human donor in good health (CMV status not recorded). Some clones in this sample may be carry-over from other donors' samples.

This clonotype was detected many times. J is TRBJ2-1 and V is TRBV6-1; unclear D gene. Germline V CDR1 and CDR2: MNHNS, SASEGT. Trimming removed 7 bases at V and 4 bases at J, with 8 bases between. The CDR3 spans 12 residues. The CDR3: CASTLMYNEQFF. For the CDR3, the DNA is TGTGCCAGCACTTTAATGTACAATGAGCAGTTCTTC.

This rearrangement joins TRBV27 to TRBJ2-4; D is undetermined. The CDR3 totals 15 residues. The V end was cut by 6 bases, the J end by 2 bases, with 14 bases between. Germline V gives CDR1 MNHEY, CDR2 SMNVEV (reference sequence). The DNA of the CDR3 is TGTGCCAGCAGCTCCCTTCTGGCGTCCAAAAACATTCAGTACTTC. It codes for CASSSLLASKNIQYF.

The chain combines TRBV19 with TRBJ1-4, with 12 bases aligning to TRBD1. V lost 5 bases to trimming and J lost 6 bases; unmatched junction nucleotides: 4. This CDR3 is 15 amino acids long. Germline values: CDR1 LNHDA, CDR2 SQIVND (reference sequence). The CDR3 sequence is CASSVWDRGHEKLFF. In nucleotides, the CDR3 is TGTGCCAGTAGTGTCTGGGACAGGGGGCATGAAAAACTGTTTTTT.

The chain couples TRBV7-9 to TRBJ2-3, with D perhaps TRBD2 (5 bases). This CDR3 spans 15 amino acids. CDR1 is SEHNR, CDR2 FQNEAQ, per germline (reference sequence). V gave up 1 base and J gave up 6 bases, with 14 bases separating them. The CDR3 sequence is CASSLERAQKDTQYF. The CDR3 nucleotides are TGTGCCAGCAGCTTAGAGAGGGCCCAGAAGGATACGCAGTATTTT.

This sequence joins TRBV6-1 and TRBJ1-6, with D perhaps matching TRBD1 (5 bases). Trimming pared 8 bases from V and 3 bases from J, leaving 14 bases between. This CDR3 region has 15 residues. Germline CDR1 MNHNS, CDR2 SASEGT. CDR3 in amino acids: CASCARVDYNSPLHF. CDR3 nucleotides: TGTGCCAGCTGTGCCAGGGTGGACTATAATTCACCCCTCCACTTT.

The rearrangement uses TRBV29-1 and TRBJ2-1; 9 bases align to TRBD2. The germline gives CDR1 SQVTM, CDR2 ANQGSEA. CDR3 size: 13 residues. V lost 4 bases to trimming and J lost 6 bases; unmatched junction nucleotides: 4. CDR3 nucleotides: TGCAGCGTTGCCAGCGGGAGGCGCAATGAGCAGTTCTTC. Translated, it gives CSVASGRRNEQFF.

V is TRBV10-3 and J is TRBJ2-1; 11 bases are shared with TRBD2. Germline lookup yields CDR1 ENHRY and CDR2 SYGVKD. The CDR3 consists of 13 residues. The V segment lost 9 bases and the J segment 10 bases; nucleotides outside the gene matches: 8. The CDR3 protein is CAMGVAGGLEQFF. As DNA, the CDR3 is TGTGCCATGGGAGTAGCGGGGGGGCTGGAGCAGTTCTTC.

J is TRBJ1-2 and V is TRBV6-1; D not resolved. This CDR3 comprises 15 residues. Trimming left V 2 bases short and J 5 bases short, with 15 bases between. From germline, CDR1 is MNHNS and CDR2 SASEGT. CDR3: CASSETSQALYGYTF. The CDR3 DNA reads TGTGCCAGCAGTGAAACTAGCCAGGCCCTTTATGGCTACACCTTC.

CDR3 sequence: CASSPLFGGGSSEQFF. DNA of the CDR3: TGTGCCAGCAGTCCCCTATTCGGCGGGGGGTCGAGTGAGCAGTTCTTC. The V and J genes are TRBV6-5 and TRBJ2-1; 8 positions match TRBD2. With 5 bases clipped from V and 9 bases from J, the junction kept 15 bases outside the gene matches. In germline, CDR1 is MNHEY, CDR2 SVGAGI. The CDR3 is 16 amino acids.

This sequence joins TRBV6-5 and TRBJ1-4, with a tentative D call TRBD1 (5 bases). Germline assignment: CDR1 MNHEY and CDR2 SVGAGI. CDR3 length: 15 amino acids. V lost 2 bases and J lost 1, with 8 bases in between. CDR3 in amino acids: CASSYDQGTNEKLFF. The CDR3 DNA follows: TGTGCCAGCAGTTACGATCAGGGAACTAATGAAAAACTGTTTTTT.

This clonotype was seen repeatedly, ten times or more. This rearrangement joins TRBV7-8 to TRBJ2-7, with 10 bases matching TRBD2. This CDR3 spans 17 amino acids. Per the germline V gene, CDR1 is SGHVS and CDR2 is FQNEAQ. V dropped 1 base and J dropped 0; count of bases not matched to a gene: 6. The CDR3 DNA sequence: TGTGCCAGCAGCTTAGTAAGCGGGGGGGTTAGCTCCTACGAGCAGTACGTC. The encoded protein is CASSLVSGGVSSYEQYV.

The chain couples TRBV6-1 to TRBJ2-7, with unresolved D. CDR3 length: 14 residues. CDR1 MNHNS and CDR2 SASEGT come from the germline V gene. V was pared by 5 bases and J by 1 base, with 12 bases between. The DNA of the CDR3 is TGTGCCAGCAGTTACCCCGACCTATCCTACGAGCAGTACTTC. As protein: CASSYPDLSYEQYF.

This clonotype was detected many times. The V gene is TRBV7-2, the J gene TRBJ2-2; the D is unclear. Germline values: CDR1 SGHTA, CDR2 FQGNSA. V was pared by 0 bases and J by 0 bases, with 14 bases between. The CDR3 is made up of 18 amino acids. CDR3 sequence: CASSLARWRSANTGELFF. DNA for the CDR3: TGTGCCAGCAGCTTAGCGCGCTGGAGATCCGCGAACACCGGGGAGCTGTTTTTT. Full variable domain (remainder filled in from reference TRBV7-2 and TRBJ2-2): GAGVSQSPSNKVTEKGKDVELRCDPISGHTALYWYRQSLGQGLEFLIYFQGNSAPDKSGLPSDRFSAERTGGSVSTLTIQRTQQEDSAVYLCASSLARWRSANTGELFFGEGSRLTVL.

This clonotype was seen a handful of times. This chain connects TRBV7-9 to TRBJ2-5; TRBD1 agrees at 8 bases. Germline CDR1 and CDR2: SEHNR and FQNEAQ (reference sequence). V shed 0 bases and J 6 bases; nucleotides not matched to a gene: 6. The length of the CDR3 is 15 residues. DNA of the CDR3: TGTGCCAGCAGCTTAGCAGAGGACAGGGTACAGACCCAGTACTTC. This gives the protein CASSLAEDRVQTQYF.

There are a few counts of this clonotype. The chain recombines TRBV5-1 with TRBJ2-1; TRBD2 aligns across 11 bases. This CDR3 contains 17 residues. The V gene's germline CDR1 is SGHRS and CDR2 YFSETQ. The J segment lost 4 bases and the V segment lost 0 bases, leaving 6 bases of the junction unmatched. The CDR3 DNA reads as TGCGCCAGCAGCTTGGATCCTAGCGGGGGGTATTACAATGAGCAGTTCTTC. Translated, it gives CASSLDPSGGYYNEQFF.

This clonotype was seen a handful of times. The V gene is TRBV7-6, the J gene TRBJ2-6, with D hard to call. Trimming left V 2 bases short and J 4 bases short, with 3 bases between. CDR3 size: 13 residues. CDR1 and CDR2 (germline): SGHVS, FNYEAQ. CDR3 loop: CASSLKGANVLTF. CDR3 sequence (DNA): TGTGCCAGCAGCTTAAAAGGGGCCAACGTCCTGACTTTC.

This clonotype was seen a few times. The chain combines TRBV12-3 or TRBV12-4 with TRBJ1-6; maybe TRBD1 (6 bases). CDR3 size: 15 residues. Trimming left V 4 bases short and J 10 bases short, with 17 bases between. Here the CDR3 reads CASSSWTVGGSPLHF. For the CDR3, the DNA is TGTGCCAGCAGTTCCTGGACAGTGGGTGGCTCACCCCTCCACTTT.

This clonotype was detected only once. V gene TRBV6-5 combines with J gene TRBJ2-3, with D unclear. V was shortened by 0 bases and J by 9 bases, with 13 bases between the two germline ends. Per the germline V gene, CDR1 is MNHEY and CDR2 is SVGAGI. This CDR3 is 14 amino acids long. CDR3 sequence (DNA): TGTGCCAGCAGTTACTCGAAGGGCTTTACGACGCAGTATTTT. Its protein product is CASSYSKGFTTQYF.

This clonotype was seen more than once but under ten times. The chain joins TRBV27 to TRBJ1-5, with 8 bases identical to TRBD1. CDR1 is MNHEY, CDR2 SMNVEV, per germline (reference sequence). V lost 6 bases and J lost 6; bases outside the gene matches: 7. The CDR3 has 14 residues. DNA of the CDR3: TGTGCCAGCAGCAATGGACAGGGTCTTCAGCCCCAGCATTTT. Translating it yields CASSNGQGLQPQHF.

In its sample, this clonotype was seen a few times. This sequence joins TRBV4-1 and TRBJ1-5; 7 positions match TRBD1. CDR1 is MGHRA, CDR2 YSYEKL, per germline. CDR3 length equals 16 residues. V shed 4 bases and J 2 bases; nucleotides not matched to a gene: 8. CDR3 coding DNA: TGCGCCAGCAGCCCATCGAAGGGGGCCGGCAATCAGCCCCAGCATTTT. This sequence encodes CASSPSKGAGNQPQHF.

This clonotype showed up just once. The V and J genes are TRBV7-6 and TRBJ2-3, with TRBD1 matching over 9 bases. The CDR3 is made up of 15 amino acids. V dropped 2 bases and J dropped 2; count of bases not matched to a gene: 2. The germline gives CDR1 SGHVS, CDR2 FNYEAQ. The CDR3 region is CASSLRDRDTDTQYF. The DNA of the CDR3 is TGTGCCAGCAGCTTAAGGGACAGGGACACAGATACGCAGTATTTT.

In this sample, this clonotype turned up a few times. The chain has TRBV29-1 and TRBJ2-7; TRBD1 aligns across 9 bases. CDR3 length equals 14 residues. After removal of 3 bases from V and 3 bases from J, the junction contained 6 bases not matched to a gene. Germline values: CDR1 SQVTM, CDR2 ANQGSEA. The CDR3 here is CSVDRTGDLYEQYF. The CDR3 DNA is TGCAGCGTTGATAGGACAGGGGACCTCTACGAGCAGTACTTC.

The genes are TRBV12-3 or TRBV12-4 and TRBJ2-3; D is unresolved. The V end lost 8 bases, the J end lost 2 bases, and 17 bases lay between the germline ends. This CDR3 region has 15 residues. The CDR3 coding sequence is TGTGCCAGCTCGGTAGCTCCTCTATACACAGATACGCAGTATTTT. Its translation is CASSVAPLYTDTQYF.

This clonotype was seen a few times. The chain recombines TRBV6-1 with TRBJ2-4; the D gene is possibly TRBD1 (6 bases). The CDR3 sequence is 14 residues long. V was pared by 8 bases and J by 3 bases, with 14 bases between. CDR1 and CDR2 from the germline V gene are MNHNS and SASEGT. The CDR3 coding sequence is TGTGCCAGCCGGACAGCCCAGTACAAAAACATTCAGTACTTC. It translates to CASRTAQYKNIQYF.